The TCR beta chain under discussion was sequenced for a study of CD8+ T cells in alopecia areata. On the study more broadly: Administration of oral tofacitinib to treated patients was at 5 to 10 mg twice daily.

As for treatment: oral pan-JAK inhibitor, 5-10 mg twice daily. V was clipped by 3 bases and J by 0 bases, with 21 bases between them. The CDR3 spans 18 residues. RNA, once extracted, was reverse transcribed into cDNA for use as the sequencing template. Profiling relied on immunoSEQ multiplex PCR, and the TCRdb table lists in-frame clones only, not all of them. The sample has 100,000 to 130,000 clones, roughly 89% seen once. This clone was found a few times. Its antigen is undetermined. Study-wide results and limits: A large proportion of expanded lesional clones were detected persisting in scalp and blood during tofacitinib.

This sample comprised CD8+ T cells sorted from blood, obtained at week 24, from a patient treated with tofacitinib. This chain connects TRBV23-1 to TRBJ2-7; D assignment may be TRBD1 or TRBD2 (5 bases each). TRBV23-1 belongs to the ORF category, with a function that is uncertain. This sequence was found in a human donor with alopecia areata. Here the CDR3 DNA reads TGCGCCAGCAGTCATTACCCCTCCTCCTGGGGGAACTCCTACGAGCAGTACTTC. Amino acid sequence: CASSHYPSSWGNSYEQYF.